These 3 T cell receptor beta chains were all obtained from the same sample, sequenced in a study of T cell responses to AZD1222 COVID-19 vaccine. TCRdb's table, derived via immunoSEQ multiplex PCR, lists solely in-frame clones and lacks some. This table has some 110,000 clones, 82% appearing once. The starting material was peripheral blood, obtained on day 0 of AZD1222 vaccination. All receptors derive from an adult in good health.

The chain is built from TRBV11-3 and TRBJ2-5; a possible D gene is TRBD1 (5 bases). The germline V gene has CDR1 SGHNT and CDR2 YENEEA. This CDR3 has 18 amino acids. Trimming pared 4 bases from V and 2 bases from J, leaving 23 bases between. The CDR3 nucleotides are TGTGCCAGCAGCTGTCGGACATTTAGGTTGGGGTTACAAGAGACCCAGTACTTC. This codes for CASSCRTFRLGLQETQYF.

This rearrangement joins TRBV20-1 to TRBJ2-5; TRBD1 aligns across 7 bases. The CDR3 runs to 14 residues. The trim removed 3 bases at V and 7 bases at J, leaving 11 bases unmatched. Germline V gene lookup returns CDR1 DFQATT and CDR2 SNEGSKA (reference sequence). CDR3 protein: CSASRDSVRGTQYF. The DNA for the CDR3 is TGCAGTGCTAGTCGGGACAGTGTAAGGGGGACCCAGTACTTC.

V is TRBV4-1 and J is TRBJ1-3, with D perhaps matching TRBD1 (6 bases). This CDR3 is 15 amino acids long. CDR1 and CDR2 (germline): MGHRA, YSYEKL. V was pared by 4 bases and J by 4 bases, with 14 bases between. For the CDR3, the DNA is TGCGCCAGCAGCCTAGAGGGGGGGCGGGGAAACACCATATATTTT. It yields the protein CASSLEGGRGNTIYF.